Listed below are T cell receptor beta chains from one sample, sequenced in a study of blood T cells in healthy people across ages. TCRdb re-derived calls from the 5' RACE reads in MiXCR, one entry per CDR3 protein. The sample yields 780,000 or so distinct CDR3 sequences, 20% to 25% seen once. This sample also appeared in a second study, on T cells of mothers and their children.

The sequenced material came from blood. The origin of the receptors is a boy between 10 and 17 years old in good health. Both conserved end residues are part of each CDR3. Each record gives: D gene, J gene, clone size, V gene, CDR3 protein, CDR3 DNA. The D gene is left open where the match is weak. Expanded clones are given a class, and other clones once, few, many or no size at all.

D gene: .
J gene: TRBJ2-3
clone size: .
V gene: TRBV20-1
CDR3 protein: CSAPRTLTDTQYF
CDR3 DNA: TGCAGTGCTCCCCGGACCCTCACAGATACGCAGTATTTT

D gene: .
J gene: TRBJ2-7
clone size: few
V gene: TRBV16
CDR3 protein: CASSQWSREQYF
CDR3 DNA: TGTGCCAGCAGCCAATGGTCTCGTGAGCAGTACTTC

D gene: .
J gene: TRBJ1-1
clone size: .
V gene: TRBV29-1
CDR3 protein: CSVRGGLVDTEAFF
CDR3 DNA: TGCAGCGTGCGGGGGGGGCTGGTTGACACTGAAGCTTTCTTT

D gene: .
J gene: TRBJ2-6
clone size: .
V gene: TRBV15
CDR3 protein: CATSSGNSGANVLTF
CDR3 DNA: TGTGCCACCAGCTCCGGCAACTCTGGGGCCAACGTCCTGACTTTC

D gene: .
J gene: TRBJ1-1
clone size: once
V gene: TRBV12-3/TRBV12-4
CDR3 protein: CASSFSVGTEAFF
CDR3 DNA: TGTGCCAGCAGTTTCAGCGTTGGGACTGAAGCTTTCTTT

D gene: TRBD2
J gene: TRBJ2-5
clone size: many
V gene: TRBV7-2
CDR3 protein: CASSLQAGERETQYF
CDR3 DNA: TGTGCCAGCAGCCTACAAGCGGGAGAACGAGAGACCCAGTACTTC

D gene: .
J gene: TRBJ2-7
clone size: .
V gene: TRBV9
CDR3 protein: CASSLYSDTRAEQYF
CDR3 DNA: TGTGCCAGCAGCCTGTACAGCGACACTCGGGCGGAGCAGTACTTC

D gene: .
J gene: TRBJ1-1
clone size: few
V gene: TRBV13
CDR3 protein: CASTASFTEAFF
CDR3 DNA: TGTGCCAGCACCGCTTCATTCACTGAAGCTTTCTTT

D gene: TRBD2
J gene: TRBJ2-1
clone size: .
V gene: TRBV5-1
CDR3 protein: CASKTSGSNNEQFF
CDR3 DNA: TGCGCCAGTAAAACTAGCGGGAGCAACAATGAGCAGTTCTTC

D gene: .
J gene: TRBJ2-2
clone size: .
V gene: TRBV4-3
CDR3 protein: CASSQAPRGPETNTGELFF
CDR3 DNA: TGCGCCAGCAGCCAAGCTCCCCGGGGGCCCGAAACTAACACCGGGGAGCTGTTTTTT

D gene: TRBD2
J gene: TRBJ2-3
clone size: .
V gene: TRBV5-1
CDR3 protein: CASSPSSGRADTQYF
CDR3 DNA: TGCGCCAGCAGCCCGTCTAGCGGGAGGGCAGATACGCAGTATTTT

D gene: TRBD1
J gene: TRBJ2-7
clone size: few
V gene: TRBV4-1
CDR3 protein: CASSQHDRGLDSDEQYF
CDR3 DNA: TGCGCCAGCAGCCAGCACGACAGGGGTTTAGATTCGGACGAGCAGTACTTC

D gene: .
J gene: TRBJ1-4
clone size: few
V gene: TRBV2
CDR3 protein: CASRDTGFAALNEKLFF
CDR3 DNA: TGTGCCAGCAGGGACACAGGGTTCGCGGCGCTTAATGAAAAACTGTTTTTT

D gene: .
J gene: TRBJ1-1
clone size: few
V gene: TRBV5-5
CDR3 protein: CVSSLGAIATEAFF
CDR3 DNA: TGTGTCAGCAGCCTGGGGGCCATCGCCACTGAAGCTTTCTTT

D gene: .
J gene: TRBJ2-6
clone size: few
V gene: TRBV5-1
CDR3 protein: CASSSQSGANVLTF
CDR3 DNA: TGCGCCAGCAGCTCTCAATCTGGGGCCAACGTCCTGACTTTC

D gene: .
J gene: TRBJ2-7
clone size: .
V gene: TRBV12-3/TRBV12-4
CDR3 protein: CAIPYATQGSYEQYF
CDR3 DNA: TGTGCCATTCCGTACGCGACCCAGGGGAGCTACGAGCAGTACTTC

D gene: TRBD1
J gene: TRBJ2-1
clone size: .
V gene: TRBV7-9
CDR3 protein: CASIWTGANNGQFF
CDR3 DNA: TGTGCCAGCATATGGACAGGGGCTAACAATGGGCAGTTCTTC

D gene: .
J gene: TRBJ2-1
clone size: .
V gene: TRBV5-1
CDR3 protein: CASSLAEGPDEQFF
CDR3 DNA: TGCGCCAGCAGCTTGGCGGAGGGTCCGGATGAGCAGTTCTTC

D gene: .
J gene: TRBJ1-4
clone size: many
V gene: TRBV5-1
CDR3 protein: CASSLEWSNEKLFF
CDR3 DNA: TGCGCCAGCAGCTTGGAGTGGTCTAATGAAAAACTGTTTTTT

D gene: TRBD1
J gene: TRBJ2-7
clone size: few
V gene: TRBV5-1
CDR3 protein: CASRILDRAGEQYF
CDR3 DNA: TGCGCCAGCAGAATCCTCGACAGGGCCGGCGAGCAGTACTTC

D gene: .
J gene: TRBJ2-5
clone size: .
V gene: TRBV29-1
CDR3 protein: CSVEKGIQETQYF
CDR3 DNA: TGCAGCGTTGAAAAGGGTATCCAAGAGACCCAGTACTTC

D gene: .
J gene: TRBJ2-3
clone size: .
V gene: TRBV7-9
CDR3 protein: CASSMTVTDTQYF
CDR3 DNA: TGTGCCAGCAGTATGACAGTCACAGATACGCAGTATTTT

D gene: TRBD1
J gene: TRBJ1-4
clone size: few
V gene: TRBV18
CDR3 protein: CASSPGDRGANEKLFF
CDR3 DNA: TGTGCCAGCTCACCGGGGGACAGGGGAGCTAATGAAAAACTGTTTTTT

D gene: .
J gene: TRBJ2-3
clone size: .
V gene: TRBV28
CDR3 protein: CASSRETTQYF
CDR3 DNA: TGTGCCAGCAGTCGGGAGACTACGCAGTATTTT

D gene: TRBD1
J gene: TRBJ1-2
clone size: .
V gene: TRBV6-5
CDR3 protein: CASSYLNPTGTNYGYTF
CDR3 DNA: TGTGCCAGCAGTTACTTGAACCCGACAGGGACGAACTATGGCTACACCTTC

D gene: .
J gene: TRBJ1-1
clone size: .
V gene: TRBV24-1
CDR3 protein: CATQKGRGPYTEAFF
CDR3 DNA: TGTGCCACCCAGAAGGGGCGGGGGCCGTACACTGAAGCTTTCTTT

D gene: .
J gene: TRBJ1-3
clone size: few
V gene: TRBV7-2
CDR3 protein: CASSPLSLMAASGNTIYF
CDR3 DNA: TGTGCCAGCAGCCCCCTAAGCCTGATGGCAGCCTCTGGAAACACCATATATTTT

D gene: .
J gene: TRBJ1-4
clone size: few
V gene: TRBV28
CDR3 protein: CASSFRTAVYEKLFF
CDR3 DNA: TGTGCCAGCAGTTTCCGGACGGCGGTCTACGAAAAACTGTTTTTT

D gene: .
J gene: TRBJ2-5
clone size: .
V gene: TRBV4-3
CDR3 protein: CASSQEWRDGEQYF
CDR3 DNA: TGCGCCAGCAGCCAAGAGTGGCGGGACGGTGAGCAGTACTTC

D gene: .
J gene: TRBJ1-5
clone size: .
V gene: TRBV12-3/TRBV12-4
CDR3 protein: CASSPETGNQPQHF
CDR3 DNA: TGTGCCAGCAGCCCGGAGACTGGCAATCAGCCCCAGCATTTT

D gene: .
J gene: TRBJ1-6
clone size: .
V gene: TRBV12-3/TRBV12-4
CDR3 protein: CASSLGMENSPLHF
CDR3 DNA: TGTGCCAGCAGTTTGGGCATGGAGAATTCACCCCTCCACTTT

D gene: TRBD2
J gene: TRBJ2-5
clone size: .
V gene: TRBV2
CDR3 protein: CASSGRFRASGEQETQYF
CDR3 DNA: TGTGCCAGCAGTGGGCGCTTTCGGGCTAGCGGGGAGCAAGAGACCCAGTACTTC

D gene: TRBD2
J gene: TRBJ2-1
clone size: .
V gene: TRBV5-5
CDR3 protein: CASSLEASGSENEQFF
CDR3 DNA: TGTGCCAGCAGCTTGGAGGCTAGCGGGAGTGAGAATGAGCAGTTCTTC

D gene: .
J gene: TRBJ2-7
clone size: few
V gene: TRBV7-8
CDR3 protein: CASSLAGRDHEQYF
CDR3 DNA: TGTGCCAGCAGCTTAGCGGGACGGGACCACGAGCAGTACTTC

D gene: TRBD2
J gene: TRBJ2-2
clone size: .
V gene: TRBV6-6
CDR3 protein: CASSFTAGYTGELFF
CDR3 DNA: TGTGCCAGCAGTTTCACAGCGGGATACACCGGGGAGCTGTTTTTT

D gene: .
J gene: TRBJ2-5
clone size: .
V gene: TRBV11-2
CDR3 protein: CASSFRVPLGAKKYQETQYF
CDR3 DNA: TGTGCCAGCAGCTTTCGAGTCCCTCTGGGCGCTAAGAAGTACCAAGAGACCCAGTACTTC

D gene: .
J gene: TRBJ2-1
clone size: few
V gene: TRBV2
CDR3 protein: CAIRETDYNEQFF
CDR3 DNA: TGTGCCATCCGCGAGACGGACTACAATGAGCAGTTCTTC

D gene: .
J gene: TRBJ2-1
clone size: few
V gene: TRBV4-3
CDR3 protein: CASSQERDTHNEQFF
CDR3 DNA: TGCGCCAGCAGCCAAGAGAGGGACACACACAATGAGCAGTTCTTC

D gene: .
J gene: TRBJ2-4
clone size: .
V gene: TRBV7-6
CDR3 protein: CASSFPRDSMSKSIQYF
CDR3 DNA: TGTGCCAGCAGCTTCCCGCGGGACTCAATGTCCAAAAGCATTCAGTACTTC

D gene: TRBD2
J gene: TRBJ2-3
clone size: .
V gene: TRBV28
CDR3 protein: CASSSLSGGLAGVEYIVPDTQYF
CDR3 DNA: TGTGCCAGCAGTTCCCTCTCGGGCGGACTAGCGGGAGTTGAGTATATTGTCCCAGATACGCAGTATTTT

D gene: .
J gene: TRBJ1-2
clone size: few
V gene: TRBV6-2/TRBV6-3
CDR3 protein: CASSDGSPGGYTF
CDR3 DNA: TGTGCCAGCAGTGACGGTTCGCCGGGGGGCTACACCTTC

D gene: TRBD1
J gene: TRBJ2-7
clone size: .
V gene: TRBV15
CDR3 protein: CATSRDRGQYEQYF
CDR3 DNA: TGTGCCACCAGCAGAGATCGGGGACAGTACGAGCAGTACTTC

D gene: .
J gene: TRBJ1-1
clone size: few
V gene: TRBV9
CDR3 protein: CASSPSPEGYTEAFF
CDR3 DNA: TGTGCCAGCAGCCCCTCCCCGGAGGGGTATACTGAAGCTTTCTTT

D gene: .
J gene: TRBJ2-3
clone size: few
V gene: TRBV5-1
CDR3 protein: CASSLERSADTQYF
CDR3 DNA: TGCGCCAGCAGCTTGGAGAGGTCCGCAGATACGCAGTATTTT

D gene: .
J gene: TRBJ1-1
clone size: .
V gene: TRBV7-3
CDR3 protein: CASSIQVNTEAFF
CDR3 DNA: TGTGCCAGCAGTATACAGGTGAACACTGAAGCTTTCTTT

D gene: .
J gene: TRBJ1-2
clone size: few
V gene: TRBV29-1
CDR3 protein: CSVEGRRHGYTF
CDR3 DNA: TGCAGCGTTGAAGGGCGGCGGCATGGCTACACCTTC

D gene: .
J gene: TRBJ1-5
clone size: few
V gene: TRBV12-3/TRBV12-4
CDR3 protein: CASSLETYSNQPQHF
CDR3 DNA: TGTGCCAGCAGTTTAGAGACGTATAGCAATCAGCCCCAGCATTTT

D gene: TRBD2
J gene: TRBJ2-1
clone size: .
V gene: TRBV4-3
CDR3 protein: CASSQDSSGRAVHEQFF
CDR3 DNA: TGCGCCAGCAGCCAAGATTCGAGCGGGAGGGCCGTGCATGAGCAGTTCTTC

D gene: .
J gene: TRBJ2-7
clone size: .
V gene: TRBV15
CDR3 protein: CATAKDTYEQYF
CDR3 DNA: TGTGCCACCGCCAAGGACACCTACGAGCAGTACTTC

D gene: .
J gene: TRBJ2-3
clone size: .
V gene: TRBV2
CDR3 protein: CASSVRDGDTQYF
CDR3 DNA: TGTGCCAGCAGTGTGAGGGATGGAGATACGCAGTATTTT

D gene: TRBD2
J gene: TRBJ2-7
clone size: few
V gene: TRBV29-1
CDR3 protein: CSVGTSASYEQYF
CDR3 DNA: TGCAGCGTTGGGACTAGCGCATCCTACGAGCAGTACTTC

D gene: .
J gene: TRBJ1-5
clone size: .
V gene: TRBV24-1
CDR3 protein: CATGGAFSNQPQHF
CDR3 DNA: TGTGCCACCGGGGGGGCGTTTAGCAATCAGCCCCAGCATTTT

D gene: .
J gene: TRBJ1-2
clone size: .
V gene: TRBV19
CDR3 protein: CASSMRTQANDYGYTF
CDR3 DNA: TGTGCCAGTAGTATGCGGACCCAGGCTAACGACTATGGCTACACCTTC